These 9 T cell receptor beta chains originate from one sample sequenced in a study of shared clonotypes between healthy human individuals. Some clones are missing from TCRdb's copy, which holds only in-frame ones; the method was immunoSEQ multiplex PCR. This sample yields around 600,000 clones, of which roughly 98% are seen a single time; 0.3% belongs to the top ten. CD8 cells regarded as naive lacked CD45RO, were positively chosen for CCR7, and omitted terminally differentiated effector memory CD45RA+ cells. The sequencing sample was made of naive CD8+ T cells sorted from blood. The receptors shown here come from a man aged 30 to 39 in good health.

The chain joins TRBV7-9 to TRBJ2-5; D may be TRBD1 (6 bases). This CDR3 comprises 16 residues. The germline CDR1 and CDR2 sequences are SEHNR and FQNEAQ (reference sequence). The V and J ends lost 1 base and 1 base respectively, with 13 bases between them. Here the CDR3 DNA reads TGTGCCAGCAGCTTAGGTTGGGACACGACCCAAGAGACCCAGTACTTC. This codes for CASSLGWDTTQETQYF.

CDR3 residues: CASSPMPGGEQFF. CDR3 in DNA: TGTGCCAGCAGCCCTATGCCTGGGGGGGAGCAGTTCTTC. This chain joins TRBV11-2 and TRBJ2-1; D might be TRBD2 (6 bases). The CDR3 contains 13 residues. Germline V gene data show CDR1 as SGHAT and CDR2 as FQNNGV. V was clipped by 5 bases and J by 10 bases, with 15 bases between them.

V gene TRBV7-9 combines with J gene TRBJ2-7; D gene ambiguous. The length of the CDR3 is 14 residues. V was cut by 5 bases and J by 0 bases, with 11 bases left in between. Germline CDR1 SEHNR, CDR2 FQNEAQ (reference sequence). CDR3: CASSHPLSSYEQYF. The CDR3 nucleotides are TGTGCCAGCAGCCACCCGCTGTCCTCCTACGAGCAGTACTTC.

The chain joins TRBV27 to TRBJ2-1; D is perhaps TRBD1 (5 bases). The CDR3 covers 15 residues. V lost 3 bases and J 7 bases, leaving 16 bases between the germline ends. Looked up from germline, CDR1 is MNHEY and CDR2 is SMNVEV (reference sequence). The CDR3 coding sequence is TGTGCCAGCAGTTTCCTCGCAGGGCACAAGAATGAGCAGTTCTTC. Translating gives CASSFLAGHKNEQFF.

The rearrangement links TRBV9 to TRBJ2-6; 10 bases fit TRBD1. CDR1 SGDLS and CDR2 YYNGEE come from the germline V gene. The ends lost 1 base at V and 0 bases at J; junction bases unmatched: 16. This CDR3 comprises 22 residues. This CDR3 is CASSVKPPIPGTGASGANVLTF. The CDR3 DNA reads TGTGCCAGCAGCGTAAAGCCCCCCATACCCGGGACAGGGGCCTCTGGGGCCAACGTCCTGACTTTC.

The V and J genes are TRBV29-1 and TRBJ2-3; 9 bases map to TRBD1. From germline, CDR1 is SQVTM and CDR2 ANQGSEA. CDR3 length: 12 amino acids. V lost 8 bases, J lost 6 bases, and 6 bases stayed unmatched. The CDR3 here is CSYRGLGDTQYF. In nucleotides, the CDR3 is TGCAGCTACAGGGGGCTTGGGGATACGCAGTATTTT.

J is TRBJ2-1 and V is TRBV9; 11 bases match TRBD2. The germline V gene encodes CDR1 SGDLS and CDR2 YYNGEE. The CDR3 contains 15 residues. V was pared by 2 bases and J by 7 bases, with 5 bases of the junction left unmatched. Here the CDR3 reads CASSVELAGANEQFF. The CDR3 DNA reads as TGTGCCAGCAGCGTCGAACTAGCGGGAGCGAATGAGCAGTTCTTC.

The V and J genes are TRBV5-4 and TRBJ2-7; D not resolved. V was clipped by 3 bases and J by 4 bases, with 8 bases between them. Germline loops: CDR1 SGHNT, CDR2 YYREEE (reference sequence). The CDR3 sequence is 12 residues long. The DNA of the CDR3 is TGTGCCAGCAGCTCGGAAGGGTACGAGCAGTACTTC. Its translation is CASSSEGYEQYF.

The sample holds one count of this clone. The chain uses TRBV6-5 and TRBJ2-3; no clear D. CDR1 MNHEY and CDR2 SVGAGI come from the germline V gene. Trimming left V 5 bases short and J 3 bases short, with 12 bases between. The CDR3 is made up of 14 amino acids. CDR3 DNA sequence: TGTGCCAGCAGTGCAGGTTTAGGGACAGATACGCAGTATTTT. This gives the protein CASSAGLGTDTQYF.